The 17 T cell receptor beta chains given below trace back to one sample, sequenced in a study of blood T cell repertoires in COVID-19. The repertoire was sequenced with immunoSEQ multiplex PCR; TCRdb's copy has only in-frame clones and lacks some. The table includes 200,000 to 300,000 clones, around 87% detected once. Sequencing was carried out using peripheral blood. Receptor source: a woman in her forties or fifties with acute or convalescent COVID-19.

This chain links TRBV5-1 with TRBJ1-4; TRBD1 matches 7 bases. The V gene's germline CDR1 is SGHRS and CDR2 YFSETQ. The CDR3 has 16 amino acids. V was pared by 3 bases and J by 6 bases, with 11 bases of the junction left unmatched. CDR3 sequence (DNA): TGCGCCAGCAGCTCGGGGACAGTCGGTTCCCATGAAAAACTGTTTTTT. Translation gives CASSSGTVGSHEKLFF.

This chain connects TRBV11-3 to TRBJ1-1; TRBD1 aligns across 9 bases. The CDR3 has 15 amino acids. Looked up from germline, CDR1 is SGHNT and CDR2 is YENEEA. Losses at the gene ends were 5 bases for V and 1 base for J; bases not matched to a gene: 5. The CDR3, as DNA: TGTGCCAGCAGCCAGCAGACAGGGGGGAACACTGAAGCTTTCTTT. It translates to CASSQQTGGNTEAFF.

The chain recombines TRBV5-1 with TRBJ1-6; possible D gene TRBD1, 6 bases. The germline V and J ends were trimmed by 4 bases and 5 bases, with 10 bases remaining between them. This CDR3 contains 14 residues. CDR1 SGHRS and CDR2 YFSETQ come from the germline V gene. This CDR3 reads CASSPGQNNSPLHF. The DNA for the CDR3 is TGCGCCAGCAGCCCCGGACAGAATAATTCACCCCTCCACTTT.

This chain uses TRBV4-1 with TRBJ2-7; D is perhaps TRBD1 (5 bases). The CDR3 covers 12 residues. Germline CDR1 is MGHRA and CDR2 is YSYEKL. The V end lost 2 bases, the J end lost 7 bases, and 9 bases lay between the germline ends. The DNA for the CDR3 is TGCGCCAGCAGCCAACCCCAGGGAGAGCAGTACTTC. This sequence encodes CASSQPQGEQYF.

This chain connects TRBV29-1 to TRBJ2-7; D remains ambiguous. The CDR3 extends over 10 amino acids. Germline V gene sequence: CDR1 SQVTM, CDR2 ANQGSEA. Trimming shortened V by 4 bases and J by 3 bases, and 4 bases separated the two germline ends. The chain's CDR3 is CSVGSYEQYF. CDR3 DNA: TGCAGCGTTGGGAGCTACGAGCAGTACTTC.

The gene calls are TRBV5-5 and TRBJ1-4; TRBD1 agrees at 8 bases. Trimming cost V 3 bases and J 6 bases; bases outside gene matches: 16. CDR1 and CDR2 (germline): SGHKS, YYEKEE (reference sequence). The CDR3 has 18 amino acids. The CDR3 region has the DNA TGTGCCAGCAGCTCGATGATAGGACAGGGAGGAATGGATGAAAAACTGTTTTTT. This gives the protein CASSSMIGQGGMDEKLFF.

The chain employs TRBV2 and TRBJ1-1, with D unresolved. Germline V gene lookup returns CDR1 SNHLY and CDR2 FYNNEI. CDR3 length equals 12 residues. V lost 5 bases and J lost 4, with 8 bases in between. This CDR3 reads CASSIEVTEAFF. CDR3 DNA sequence: TGTGCCAGCAGTATTGAGGTCACTGAAGCTTTCTTT. Using reference TRBV2 and TRBJ1-1 for the parts outside the CDR3, the full variable domain is EPEVTQTPSHQVTQMGQEVILRCVPISNHLYFYWYRQILGQKVEFLVSFYNNEISEKSEIFDDQFSVERPDGSNFTLKIRSTKLEDSAMYFCASSIEVTEAFFGQGTRLTVV.

Concerning this clone: One end of the junction does not line up with germline, which may come from a read error. The chain uses TRBV7-2 and TRBJ1-6; D is possibly TRBD1 (6 bases). The CDR3 totals 12 residues. Germline assignment: CDR1 SGHTA and CDR2 FQGNSA. The CDR3 bases are TGTGCCAGCAGCTTATATGTGGGGGCCCTGCACTTT. Protein product: CASSLYVGALHF. Complete variable domain (other parts from reference TRBV7-2 and TRBJ1-6): GAGVSQSPSNKVTEKGKDVELRCDPISGHTALYWYRQSLGQGLEFLIYFQGNSAPDKSGLPSDRFSAERTGGSVSTLTIQRTQQEDSAVYLCASSLYVGALHFGNGTRLTVT.

On this clone itself: Other DNA sequences within the sample encode an identical CDR3. The rearrangement joins TRBV3-1 (or the pseudogene TRBV3-2) to TRBJ1-5; 8 nucleotides line up with TRBD1. V gave up 1 base and J gave up 2 bases; unmatched junction bases: 1. This CDR3 has 15 amino acids. Germline-derived CDR1 and CDR2 are LGHDT and YNNKEL (reference sequence). The CDR3 DNA follows: TGTGCCAGCAGCCAAGGGACAGGGCGCAATCAGCCCCAGCATTTT. It codes for CASSQGTGRNQPQHF.

Here the CDR3 reads CAGDSGLVYNEQFF. CDR3 DNA: TGTGCCGGAGATTCGGGACTAGTTTACAATGAGCAGTTCTTC. The V gene is TRBV30, the J gene TRBJ2-1; 8 bases are a match to TRBD2. V dropped 8 bases and J dropped 4; count of bases not matched to a gene: 10. Germline V gene lookup returns CDR1 GTSNPN and CDR2 SVGIG (reference sequence). The length of the CDR3 is 14 residues.

The J gene is TRBJ1-6, the V gene TRBV9; D uncertain. CDR1 SGDLS and CDR2 YYNGEE come from the germline V gene. Trimming stripped 4 bases from V and 9 bases from J, with 14 bases between. This CDR3 is built from 14 residues. The DNA for the CDR3 is TGTGCCAGCAGCACCCTGGACTCGGGTTCACCCCTCCACTTT. Amino acid sequence: CASSTLDSGSPLHF.

The chain carries TRBV7-9 and TRBJ2-3; no definite D call. Trimming took off 1 base at V and 0 bases at J, with 11 bases between the two ends. Germline V CDR1 and CDR2: SEHNR, FQNEAQ (reference sequence). This CDR3 spans 16 amino acids. CDR3 amino acids: CASSLGRGMSTDTQYF. The CDR3 DNA is TGTGCCAGCAGCTTAGGTAGAGGAATGAGCACAGATACGCAGTATTTT.

This sequence joins TRBV5-1 and TRBJ1-1; D is unresolved. Germline V lookup: CDR1 SGHRS, CDR2 YFSETQ. The CDR3 length is 14 residues. V was shortened by 3 bases and J by 4 bases, with 13 bases between the two germline ends. The CDR3 protein is CASSWGGGSTEAFF. The CDR3 coding sequence is TGCGCCAGCAGCTGGGGAGGTGGGAGCACTGAAGCTTTCTTT.

The CDR3 nucleotides read TGTGCCAGCAGTTCTCAGGGGAATGAAAAACTGTTTTTT. Its translation: CASSSQGNEKLFF. The chain has TRBV27 and TRBJ1-4; D might be TRBD1 (6 bases). With 4 bases removed from V and 5 bases from J, the gap between germline ends came to 8 bases. The CDR3 sequence is 13 residues long. Germline loops: CDR1 MNHEY, CDR2 SMNVEV (reference sequence). The variable domain in full, with the rest retrieved from reference TRBV27 and TRBJ1-4, is EAQVTQNPRYLITVTGKKLTVTCSQNMNHEYMSWYRQDPGLGLRQIYYSMNVEVTDKGDVPEGYKVSRKEKRNFPLILESPSPNQTSLYFCASSSQGNEKLFFGSGTQLSVL.

This rearrangement joins TRBV24-1 to TRBJ2-1; the match to TRBD1 covers 7 bases. V gave up 0 bases and J gave up 4 bases; unmatched junction bases: 11. This CDR3 has 18 residues. Germline V gene data show CDR1 as KGHDR and CDR2 as SFDVKD. CDR3 coding DNA: TGTGCCACCAGTGATTTGGGGATACCGGGACAGAATTACAATGAGCAGTTCTTC. As protein: CATSDLGIPGQNYNEQFF.

V and J are TRBV19 and TRBJ1-3; TRBD1 matches 8 bases. V gave up 5 bases and J gave up 0 bases; unmatched junction bases: 6. The CDR3 consists of 16 residues. In germline, CDR1 is LNHDA, CDR2 SQIVND (reference sequence). CDR3 protein: CASSLKGQASGNTIYF. The CDR3 coding sequence is TGTGCCAGTAGTCTAAAGGGACAGGCCTCTGGAAACACCATATATTTT.

J is TRBJ2-1 and V is TRBV7-3, with D perhaps matching TRBD2 (6 bases). Per germline, CDR1 SGHTA and CDR2 FQGTGA. The CDR3 covers 15 residues. Trimming removed 5 bases from V and 0 bases from J, with 11 bases in between. CDR3 in DNA: TGTGCCAGCAGCCTAGGGACTCACTCCTACAATGAGCAGTTCTTC. Residues: CASSLGTHSYNEQFF.